This T cell receptor beta chain appears in the sequencing data of a study of blood T cell repertoires in COVID-19. With 0 bases clipped from V and 3 bases from J, the junction kept 1 base outside the gene matches. In germline, CDR1 is SGHRS, CDR2 YFSETQ. The CDR3 loop spans 15 amino acids. Clones were sequenced by immunoSEQ multiplex PCR, and TCRdb holds only the in-frame ones, with some missing. The table lists approximately 260,000 clones, 87% of them singletons. This receptor was taken from a man in his sixties who had recovered from COVID-19. The chain carries TRBV5-1 and TRBJ2-3, with TRBD1 matching 10 bases. The sample comprised peripheral blood. Here the CDR3 DNA reads TGCGCCAGCAGCTTGGAGGACAGGGGGACAGATACGCAGTATTTT. It translates to CASSLEDRGTDTQYF. The variable domain in full, with the rest retrieved from reference TRBV5-1 and TRBJ2-3, is KAGVTQTPRYLIKTRGQQVTLSCSPISGHRSVSWYQQTPGQGLQFLFEYFSETQRNKGNFPGRFSGRQFSNSRSEMNVSTLELGDSALYLCASSLEDRGTDTQYFGPGTRLTVL.